This TCR beta chain emerged from a study of blood T cell repertoires in COVID-19. Turning to the study itself: COVID-19 samples from acute and convalescent phases originated in the United States, Italy and Spain. PBMCs, B-cell-depleted T cells, or T cells were the source of the cDNA or gDNA that made up the material.

V dropped 4 bases and J dropped 0 bases, with 10 bases sitting between them. CDR3 size: 15 residues. Per the germline V gene, CDR1 is SGHRS and CDR2 is YFSETQ. Some clones are missing from TCRdb's copy, which holds only in-frame ones; the method was immunoSEQ multiplex PCR. Here the sample spans roughly 120,000 clones, roughly 74% being singletons. The source is an elderly man with COVID-19, enrolled during active disease. Sequencing was done on a sample of peripheral blood. This chain uses TRBV5-1 with TRBJ2-2, with D possibly matching TRBD1 (6 bases). The CDR3 loop is CASSRRGANTGELFF. The CDR3 nucleotides are TGCGCCAGCAGCCGCAGGGGAGCGAACACCGGGGAGCTGTTTTTT.